One sample yielded the 3 T cell receptor beta chains listed below, sequenced in a study of cytomegalovirus exposure and HLA in healthy donors. It was with 60 Vbeta and 13 Jbeta primers that the PCR ran. Generated by immunoSEQ multiplex PCR, the TCRdb table keeps only in-frame clones and is missing some. The data hold about 160,000 clones, with 80% to 90% observed a single time. Sequences were obtained from PBMCs. Source of these receptors: a man aged 50 to 60 in good health and CMV-seropositive.

The rearrangement links TRBV10-3 to TRBJ2-1, with TRBD1 identical over 7 bases. With V trimmed by 3 bases and J by 12 bases, 11 bases remained unmatched. CDR1 is ENHRY and CDR2 is SYGVKD in the germline V gene. This CDR3 region has 14 residues. The CDR3 region is CAISDDRGPTLQFF. CDR3 bases: TGTGCCATCAGTGACGATAGGGGGCCCACCCTGCAGTTCTTC.

The CDR3: CASRRTSGTLETQYF. DNA of the CDR3: TGTGCCAGCAGACGGACTAGCGGGACCCTAGAGACCCAGTACTTC. V and J are TRBV6-6 and TRBJ2-5; 12 positions agree with TRBD2. Trimming at V came to 6 bases and at J to 4 bases, leaving 6 bases not matched to a gene. The germline CDR1 and CDR2 sequences are MNHNY and SVGAGI (reference sequence). This CDR3 is 15 amino acids long.

This sequence joins TRBV5-6 and TRBJ2-7; perhaps TRBD1 as D (5 bases). The CDR3 has 14 amino acids. Germline-derived CDR1 and CDR2 are SGHDT and YYEEEE. V was pared by 1 base and J by 0 bases, with 8 bases between. This chain's CDR3 is CASSLRTGSYEQYF. The CDR3 DNA reads TGTGCCAGCAGCTTGCGTACAGGCTCCTACGAGCAGTACTTC. The full variable domain, its missing parts supplied by reference TRBV5-6 and TRBJ2-7, is DAGVTQSPTHLIKTRGQQVTLRCSPKSGHDTVSWYQQALGQGPQFIFQYYEEEERQRGNFPDRFSGHQFPNYSSELNVNALLLGDSALYLCASSLRTGSYEQYFGPGTRLTVT.